These T cell receptor beta chains were read from a single sample in a study of cytomegalovirus exposure and HLA in healthy donors. Assay used: immunoSEQ multiplex PCR; TCRdb lists only in-frame clones, some missing. Of 35,000 or so clones listed, roughly 76% are singletons. Sequenced sample: PBMCs. The receptors come from a woman aged 40 to 50 in good health and CMV-seronegative. Each CDR3 is given with its conserved first and last residue. A D gene is named only where the DNA matches it firmly. Clone size is not always given. Where it is, it says once, few, many or a class for expanded clones.

v_gene	j_gene	abundance	d_gene	CDR3aa	CDR3nt
TRBV28	TRBJ2-4	once	NA	CASSLGEKQYF	TGTGCCAGCAGTCTTGGAGAGAAACAGTACTTC
TRBV7-9	TRBJ1-5	NA	NA	CASSFSGIYGNQPQHF	TGTGCCAGCAGCTTCTCCGGGATTTACGGCAATCAGCCCCAGCATTTT
TRBV5-1	TRBJ2-3	once	TRBD1	CASSPGTGVGTDTQYF	TGCGCCAGCAGCCCCGGGACAGGGGTTGGGACAGATACGCAGTATTTT
TRBV18	TRBJ1-6	NA	NA	CASSEYRSNSPLHF	TGTGCCAGCTCAGAGTACAGGTCTAATTCACCCCTCCACTTT
TRBV7-9	TRBJ2-3	NA	NA	CASSPGLGSTDTQYF	TGTGCCAGCAGCCCGGGACTTGGGTCTACAGATACGCAGTATTTT
TRBV5-4	TRBJ2-7	NA	NA	CASSFGSQFPQGEQYF	TGTGCCAGCAGTTTCGGGAGCCAGTTTCCCCAGGGCGAGCAGTACTTC
TRBV14	TRBJ2-1	once	TRBD2	CASSHINLTSGGYNEQFF	TGTGCCAGCAGTCACATTAACCTTACTAGCGGGGGATACAATGAGCAGTTCTTC
TRBV2	TRBJ2-7	NA	NA	CASSEDSGYSYEQYF	TGTGCCAGCAGTGAAGATTCAGGATATTCCTACGAGCAGTACTTC
TRBV5-1	TRBJ1-1	NA	TRBD1	CASSPNTGDRGLVAFF	TGCGCCAGCAGCCCCAACACCGGGGACAGGGGGTTAGTAGCTTTCTTT
TRBV9	TRBJ2-2	NA	NA	CASSGTVNAGELFF	TGTGCCAGCAGCGGGACAGTGAACGCCGGGGAGCTGTTTTTT
TRBV5-4	TRBJ2-2	NA	TRBD1	CAIGTDGTGELFF	TGTGCCATCGGGACAGATGGCACCGGGGAGCTGTTTTTT
TRBV28	TRBJ2-1	NA	TRBD2	CASTHMGLAGGNNEQFF	TGTGCCAGCACCCACATGGGACTAGCGGGGGGGAACAATGAGCAGTTCTTC
TRBV6-1	TRBJ2-7	NA	TRBD2	CASRTGGDSYEQYF	TGTGCCAGCAGAACGGGGGGGGACTCCTACGAGCAGTACTTC
TRBV18	TRBJ2-1	few	TRBD2	CASSSLAGEQFF	TGTGCCAGCTCGTCCTTAGCGGGCGAGCAGTTCTTC
TRBV28	TRBJ1-2	NA	NA	CASSSGADYGYTF	TGTGCCAGCAGTTCAGGGGCGGACTATGGCTACACCTTC
TRBV29-1	TRBJ2-7	NA	TRBD1	CSVEEQGTYEQYF	TGCAGCGTTGAAGAACAGGGGACCTACGAGCAGTACTTC
TRBV18	TRBJ1-3	NA	NA	CASSPKRSFSGNTIYF	TGTGCCAGCTCACCTAAGAGGTCCTTCTCTGGAAACACCATATATTTT
TRBV7-2	TRBJ1-5	NA	NA	CASSPSGNQPQHF	TGTGCCAGCAGCCCCTCGGGGAATCAGCCCCAGCATTTT
TRBV5-6	TRBJ2-5	NA	TRBD2	CASNPAGAWETQYF	TGTGCCAGCAACCCAGCGGGGGCATGGGAGACCCAGTACTTC
TRBV7-8	TRBJ1-6	NA	NA	CASSFTENSPLHF	TGTGCCAGCAGCTTTACAGAAAATTCACCCCTCCACTTT
TRBV6-1	TRBJ1-1	NA	TRBD1	CASSETGGNTEAFF	TGTGCCAGCAGTGAGACAGGGGGCAACACTGAAGCTTTCTTT
TRBV18	TRBJ1-1	once	TRBD1	CASSPGTVGSMNTEAFF	TGTGCCAGCTCACCGGGGACAGTGGGGAGCATGAACACTGAAGCTTTCTTT
TRBV19	TRBJ1-3	NA	NA	CASSPGHRSSGNTIYF	TGTGCCAGTAGTCCGGGACACCGGAGCTCTGGAAACACCATATATTTT
TRBV6-1	TRBJ2-3	once	TRBD2	CASSDPLTSGGPRDTQYF	TGTGCCAGCAGTGACCCTTTGACTAGCGGGGGGCCACGAGATACGCAGTATTTT
TRBV9	TRBJ1-3	NA	NA	CASSVGRSGNTIYF	TGTGCCAGCAGCGTAGGGCGGTCTGGAAACACCATATATTTT
TRBV14	TRBJ1-1	NA	NA	CASSHTNWGQTEAFF	TGTGCCAGCAGCCACACTAATTGGGGCCAGACTGAAGCTTTCTTT
TRBV7-8	TRBJ2-5	NA	TRBD1	CASSIQGRGETQYF	TGTGCCAGCAGCATACAGGGGCGAGGGGAGACCCAGTACTTC